This T cell receptor beta chain was identified during a study of T cells in Graves' hyperthyroidism and ophthalmopathy. Ten or more counts support this clonotype. Its antigen is unidentified. The CDR3 length is 13 residues. Germline V CDR1 and CDR2: SGHNT, YENEEA. Trimming cost V 4 bases and J 8 bases; bases outside gene matches: 5. Study-level findings and limits: Ophthalmopathy, which appeared later, was predicted by the model a median roughly 6.5 months before onset.

From RNA transcripts, TCR beta CDR3 regions were amplified. The HTBI primer set served for first-round RT-PCR of the TCR CDR3. Via MiXCR, TCRdb re-called the multiplex PCR reads, giving one row per CDR3 protein. The repertoire includes 350,000 to 400,000 distinct CDR3 sequences, approximately 15% of them detected once, and 11% sits in the top ten. The definition of stable Graves' hyperthyroidism was no ophthalmopathy progression within 18 months. The rearrangement links TRBV11-3 to TRBJ1-1; 9 bases align to TRBD1. This receptor was taken from a woman aged 55-75 years with Graves' hyperthyroidism. Specimen: blood. DNA for the CDR3: TGTGCCAGCAGCTACGGGACAGGGAGGGAAGCTTTCTTT. This gives the protein CASSYGTGREAFF.